A selection of T cell receptor beta chains follows, all from one sample in a study of beta chain features in type 1 diabetes. Assay used: immunoSEQ multiplex PCR; TCRdb lists only in-frame clones, some missing. The data show approximately 110,000 clones, almost 40% seen once. The sequencing input was stem cell memory CD4+ T cells from blood. All receptors come from a woman under 30 in good health. CDR3s include the opening cysteine and the closing phenylalanine or tryptophan. Clone size appears in some rows only: once, few, many, or a class for an expanded clone.

clone_size: -
cdr3_length: 15
j_call: TRBJ1-2
v_call: TRBV9
cdr3_aa: CASSVARWTGGGYTF

clone_size: few
cdr3_length: 14
j_call: TRBJ2-7
v_call: TRBV6-5
cdr3_aa: CASSYSRGRNEQYF

clone_size: -
cdr3_length: 16
j_call: TRBJ2-1
v_call: TRBV4-3
cdr3_aa: CASSQIGAGSYNEQFF

clone_size: -
cdr3_length: 14
j_call: TRBJ1-1
v_call: TRBV10-3
cdr3_aa: CAIARSGEITEAFF

clone_size: -
cdr3_length: 15
j_call: TRBJ1-3
v_call: TRBV5-4
cdr3_aa: CASSAGLHSGNTIYF

clone_size: few
cdr3_length: 16
j_call: TRBJ2-5
v_call: TRBV14
cdr3_aa: CASSDPSGLGWETQYF

clone_size: -
cdr3_length: 15
j_call: TRBJ1-1
v_call: TRBV7-9
cdr3_aa: CASSLQGGTNTEAFF

clone_size: -
cdr3_length: 20
j_call: TRBJ2-5
v_call: TRBV5-1
cdr3_aa: CASSFIRGTGTSGGTETQYF

clone_size: few
cdr3_length: 15
j_call: TRBJ2-5
v_call: TRBV7-8
cdr3_aa: CASSLWLAFQETQYF

clone_size: -
cdr3_length: 16
j_call: TRBJ2-3
v_call: TRBV4-1
cdr3_aa: CASSQGRQLEVDTQYF

clone_size: few
cdr3_length: 15
j_call: TRBJ2-2
v_call: TRBV28
cdr3_aa: CASSSPGQGPEELFF

clone_size: -
cdr3_length: 14
j_call: TRBJ1-2
v_call: TRBV6-5
cdr3_aa: CASSYKRGRGGYTF

clone_size: -
cdr3_length: 15
j_call: TRBJ2-7
v_call: TRBV14
cdr3_aa: CASSDRQGTRAEQYF

clone_size: -
cdr3_length: 17
j_call: TRBJ2-1
v_call: TRBV27
cdr3_aa: CASSNTLLAGDYNEQFF

clone_size: -
cdr3_length: 12
j_call: TRBJ1-1
v_call: TRBV7-2
cdr3_aa: CASSSTQGPAFF

clone_size: few
cdr3_length: 13
j_call: TRBJ2-1
v_call: TRBV29-1
cdr3_aa: CSAETSAYNEQFF

clone_size: -
cdr3_length: 13
j_call: TRBJ1-2
v_call: TRBV28
cdr3_aa: CATLFEGVYGYTF

clone_size: -
cdr3_length: 12
j_call: TRBJ2-4
v_call: TRBV28
cdr3_aa: CASGGAKNIQYF

clone_size: few
cdr3_length: 13
j_call: TRBJ2-7
v_call: TRBV6-6
cdr3_aa: CASSRQGPYEQYF

clone_size: -
cdr3_length: 14
j_call: TRBJ2-7
v_call: TRBV5-4
cdr3_aa: CASSRLADPYEQYF

clone_size: few
cdr3_length: 11
j_call: TRBJ1-2
v_call: TRBV16
cdr3_aa: CASSTTGGYTF

clone_size: few
cdr3_length: 13
j_call: TRBJ1-1
v_call: TRBV29-1
cdr3_aa: CSVDSHDRAEAFF

clone_size: -
cdr3_length: 15
j_call: TRBJ2-5
v_call: TRBV10-3
cdr3_aa: CAISDRQGVGETQYF

clone_size: -
cdr3_length: 11
j_call: TRBJ2-5
v_call: TRBV18
cdr3_aa: CASSLQETQYF

clone_size: few
cdr3_length: 16
j_call: TRBJ2-5
v_call: TRBV10-3
cdr3_aa: CAISEPLAGNQETQYF

clone_size: -
cdr3_length: 15
j_call: TRBJ2-7
v_call: TRBV5-6
cdr3_aa: CASTRFGDRDYEQYF

clone_size: -
cdr3_length: 12
j_call: TRBJ1-5
v_call: TRBV19
cdr3_aa: CASRAQVGPQHF

clone_size: -
cdr3_length: 16
j_call: TRBJ2-1
v_call: TRBV7-6
cdr3_aa: CASSQTLAGGSNEQFF

clone_size: -
cdr3_length: 15
j_call: TRBJ2-1
v_call: TRBV5-1
cdr3_aa: CASSSMTSGSNEQFF

clone_size: -
cdr3_length: 14
j_call: TRBJ1-2
v_call: TRBV2
cdr3_aa: CASSDSGPGYGYTF

clone_size: -
cdr3_length: 11
j_call: TRBJ2-1
v_call: TRBV7-2
cdr3_aa: CASSSRNEQFF

clone_size: few
cdr3_length: 15
j_call: TRBJ2-3
v_call: TRBV7-2
cdr3_aa: CASSTGTSPTDTQYF

clone_size: -
cdr3_length: 12
j_call: TRBJ1-2
v_call: TRBV30
cdr3_aa: CAWRGLIYGYTF

clone_size: -
cdr3_length: 16
j_call: TRBJ2-3
v_call: TRBV5-4
cdr3_aa: CASSMSGRRGTDTQYF

clone_size: -
cdr3_length: 13
j_call: TRBJ2-7
v_call: TRBV28
cdr3_aa: CASSFEVIYEQYF

clone_size: few
cdr3_length: 16
j_call: TRBJ2-7
v_call: TRBV7-2
cdr3_aa: CASRHHTTSGSKKQYF

clone_size: -
cdr3_length: 16
j_call: TRBJ2-3
v_call: TRBV7-8
cdr3_aa: CASSLPTSGTHATQYF

clone_size: few
cdr3_length: 17
j_call: TRBJ2-4
v_call: TRBV9
cdr3_aa: CASSVGWGELAKNIQYF

clone_size: -
cdr3_length: 18
j_call: TRBJ2-7
v_call: TRBV7-6
cdr3_aa: CASSLVAVTGGQLYEQYF

clone_size: -
cdr3_length: 15
j_call: TRBJ1-1
v_call: TRBV30
cdr3_aa: CAWSVFGGRGTEAFF

clone_size: -
cdr3_length: 13
j_call: TRBJ1-2
v_call: TRBV5-4
cdr3_aa: CASAGEYGYGYTF

clone_size: -
cdr3_length: 14
j_call: TRBJ2-1
v_call: TRBV30
cdr3_aa: CAWSIRTTNNEQFF

clone_size: -
cdr3_length: 13
j_call: TRBJ2-7
v_call: TRBV30
cdr3_aa: CAWSLGNSYEQYF

clone_size: once
cdr3_length: 15
j_call: TRBJ2-1
v_call: TRBV18
cdr3_aa: CASSRGTGDYNEQFF

clone_size: -
cdr3_length: 13
j_call: TRBJ1-1
v_call: TRBV28
cdr3_aa: CASSWPKNTEAFF

clone_size: few
cdr3_length: 13
j_call: TRBJ1-1
v_call: TRBV7-9
cdr3_aa: CASSPFRVTEAFF

clone_size: -
cdr3_length: 14
j_call: -
v_call: TRBV27
cdr3_aa: CASRSAGRNYEQYF

clone_size: -
cdr3_length: 15
j_call: TRBJ2-1
v_call: TRBV11-1
cdr3_aa: CASSSLWDFYNEQFF

clone_size: -
cdr3_length: 13
j_call: TRBJ1-2
v_call: TRBV5-4
cdr3_aa: CASSFSGDYGYTF

clone_size: -
cdr3_length: 14
j_call: TRBJ2-5
v_call: TRBV5-5
cdr3_aa: CASSLWQGSETQYF

clone_size: -
cdr3_length: 13
j_call: TRBJ1-3
v_call: TRBV25-1
cdr3_aa: CASTRSSGNTIYF